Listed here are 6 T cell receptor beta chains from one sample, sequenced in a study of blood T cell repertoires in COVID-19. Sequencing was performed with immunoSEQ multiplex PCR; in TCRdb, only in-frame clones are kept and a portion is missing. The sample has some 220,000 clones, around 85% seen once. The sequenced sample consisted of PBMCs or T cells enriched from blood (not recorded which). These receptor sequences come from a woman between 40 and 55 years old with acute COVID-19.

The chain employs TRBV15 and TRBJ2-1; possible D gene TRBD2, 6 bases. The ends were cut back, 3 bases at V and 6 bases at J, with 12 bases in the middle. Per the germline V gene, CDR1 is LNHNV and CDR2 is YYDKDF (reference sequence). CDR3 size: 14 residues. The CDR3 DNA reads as TGTGCCACCAGCAGCCGATTAGCGGCCAATGAGCAGTTCTTC. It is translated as CATSSRLAANEQFF.

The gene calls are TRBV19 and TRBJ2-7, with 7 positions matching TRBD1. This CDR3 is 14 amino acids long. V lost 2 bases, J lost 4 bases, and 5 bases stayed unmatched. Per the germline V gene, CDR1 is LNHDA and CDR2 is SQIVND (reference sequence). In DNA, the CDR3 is TGTGCCAGTAGTATATCGACAGGGAGTTACGAGCAGTACTTC. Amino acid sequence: CASSISTGSYEQYF.

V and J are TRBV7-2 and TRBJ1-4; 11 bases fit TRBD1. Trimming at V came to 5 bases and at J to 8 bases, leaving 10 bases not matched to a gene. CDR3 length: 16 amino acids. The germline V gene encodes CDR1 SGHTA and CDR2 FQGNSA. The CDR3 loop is CASSPRTGGGHEKLFF. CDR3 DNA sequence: TGTGCCAGCAGCCCGAGGACAGGGGGCGGCCACGAAAAACTGTTTTTT.

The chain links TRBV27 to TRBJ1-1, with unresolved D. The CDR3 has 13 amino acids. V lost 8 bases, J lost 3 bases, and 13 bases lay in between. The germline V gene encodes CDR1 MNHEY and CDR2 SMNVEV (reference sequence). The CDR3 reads CASGWRSHTEAFF. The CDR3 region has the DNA TGTGCCAGCGGATGGAGGTCTCACACTGAAGCTTTCTTT.

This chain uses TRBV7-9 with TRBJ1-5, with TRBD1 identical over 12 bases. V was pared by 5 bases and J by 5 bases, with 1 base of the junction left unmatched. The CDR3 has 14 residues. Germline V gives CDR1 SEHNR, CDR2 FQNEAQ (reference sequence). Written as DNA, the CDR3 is TGTGCCAGCAGCGGGACAGGGGGCTATCAGCCCCAGCATTTT. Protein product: CASSGTGGYQPQHF.

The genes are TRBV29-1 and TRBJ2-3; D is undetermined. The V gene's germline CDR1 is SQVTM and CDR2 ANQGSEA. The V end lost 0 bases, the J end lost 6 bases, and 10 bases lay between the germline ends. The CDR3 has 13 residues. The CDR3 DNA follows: TGCAGCGTTGAAGACGTTAAGAGGGATACGCAGTATTTT. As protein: CSVEDVKRDTQYF.